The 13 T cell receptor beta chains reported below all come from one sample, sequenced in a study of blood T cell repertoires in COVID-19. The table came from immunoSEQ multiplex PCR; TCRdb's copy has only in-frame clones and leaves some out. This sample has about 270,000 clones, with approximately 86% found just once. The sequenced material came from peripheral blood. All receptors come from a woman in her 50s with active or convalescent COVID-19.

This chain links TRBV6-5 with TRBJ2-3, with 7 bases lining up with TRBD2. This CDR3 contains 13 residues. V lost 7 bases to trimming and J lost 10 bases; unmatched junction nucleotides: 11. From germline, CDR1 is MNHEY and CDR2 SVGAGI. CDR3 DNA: TGTGCCAGCAAAAGACCCGGGACTAACGCGCAGTATTTT. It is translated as CASKRPGTNAQYF.

The CDR3 is CASSFWTGPSETQYF. Written as DNA, the CDR3 is TGTGCCAGCAGCTTCTGGACAGGGCCCTCTGAGACCCAGTACTTC. The chain employs TRBV7-9 and TRBJ2-5; 8 bases are shared with TRBD1. The CDR3 runs to 15 residues. Per the germline V gene, CDR1 is SEHNR and CDR2 is FQNEAQ (reference sequence). J lost 5 bases, V lost 3 bases, and 8 bases had no gene match.

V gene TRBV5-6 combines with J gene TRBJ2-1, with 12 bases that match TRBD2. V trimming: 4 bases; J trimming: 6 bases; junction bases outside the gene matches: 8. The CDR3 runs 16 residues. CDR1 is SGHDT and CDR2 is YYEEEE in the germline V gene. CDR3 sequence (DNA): TGTGCCAGCAGCAGAGGACTAGCGGGAAGGTTCAATGAGCAGTTCTTC. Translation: CASSRGLAGRFNEQFF.

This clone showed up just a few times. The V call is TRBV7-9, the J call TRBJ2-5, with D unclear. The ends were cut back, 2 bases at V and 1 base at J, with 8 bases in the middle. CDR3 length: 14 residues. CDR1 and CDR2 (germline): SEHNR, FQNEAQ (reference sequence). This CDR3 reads CASSLKQIQETQYF. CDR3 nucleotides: TGTGCCAGCAGCTTAAAACAGATCCAAGAGACCCAGTACTTC.

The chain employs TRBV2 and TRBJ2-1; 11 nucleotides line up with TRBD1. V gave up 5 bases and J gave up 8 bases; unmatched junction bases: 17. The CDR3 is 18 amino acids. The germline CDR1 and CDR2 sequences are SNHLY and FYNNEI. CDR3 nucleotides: TGTGCCAGCAGTCGAACCCAACCGGGACAGGGGGTTATCCATGAGCAGTTCTTC. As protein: CASSRTQPGQGVIHEQFF.

The CDR3 nucleotides are TGTGCCATCAGTGGAAAAGGACTAGCGGGAGGAGATACGCAGTATTTT. It encodes CAISGKGLAGGDTQYF. The chain has TRBV10-3 and TRBJ2-3; 14 bases match TRBD2. V trimming: 4 bases; J trimming: 5 bases; junction bases outside the gene matches: 5. Germline V CDR1 and CDR2: ENHRY, SYGVKD. The length of the CDR3 is 16 residues.

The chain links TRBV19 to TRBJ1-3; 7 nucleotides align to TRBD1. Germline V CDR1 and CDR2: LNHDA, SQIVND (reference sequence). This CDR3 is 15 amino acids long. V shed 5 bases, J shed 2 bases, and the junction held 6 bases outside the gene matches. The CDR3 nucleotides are TGTGCCAGTAGTGTATCGACAGGGCCTGGAAACACCATATATTTT. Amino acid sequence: CASSVSTGPGNTIYF.

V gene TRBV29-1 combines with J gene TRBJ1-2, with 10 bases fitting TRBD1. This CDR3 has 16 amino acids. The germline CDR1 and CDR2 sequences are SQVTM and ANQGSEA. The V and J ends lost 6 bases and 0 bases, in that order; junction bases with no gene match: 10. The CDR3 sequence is CSVGAGTGVSNYGYTF. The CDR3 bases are TGCAGCGTGGGGGCCGGGACAGGGGTTTCTAACTATGGCTACACCTTC.

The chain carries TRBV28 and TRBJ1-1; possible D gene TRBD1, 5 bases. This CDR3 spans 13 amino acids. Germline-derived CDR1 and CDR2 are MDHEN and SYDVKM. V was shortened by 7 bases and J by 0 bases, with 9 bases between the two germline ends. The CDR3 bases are TGTGCCAGCATGCAGGGCATGAACACTGAAGCTTTCTTT. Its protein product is CASMQGMNTEAFF.

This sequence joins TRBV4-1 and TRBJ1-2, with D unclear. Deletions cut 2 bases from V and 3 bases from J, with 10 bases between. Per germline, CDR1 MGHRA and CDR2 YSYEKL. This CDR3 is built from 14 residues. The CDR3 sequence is CASSQTQLYYGYTF. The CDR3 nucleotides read TGCGCCAGCAGCCAAACGCAGTTGTACTATGGCTACACCTTC.

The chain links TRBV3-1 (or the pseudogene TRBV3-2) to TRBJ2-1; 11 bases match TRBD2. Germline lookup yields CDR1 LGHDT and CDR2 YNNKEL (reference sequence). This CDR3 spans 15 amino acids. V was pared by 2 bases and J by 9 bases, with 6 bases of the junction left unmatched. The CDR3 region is CASSQMTSGVGEQFF. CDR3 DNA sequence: TGTGCCAGCAGCCAAATGACTAGCGGGGTCGGTGAGCAGTTCTTC.

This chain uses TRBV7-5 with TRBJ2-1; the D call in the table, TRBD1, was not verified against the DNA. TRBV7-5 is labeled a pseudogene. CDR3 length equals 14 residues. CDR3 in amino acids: CARSCTSTYNEQFF. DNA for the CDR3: TGTGCCAGAAGCTGTACCAGTACCTACAATGAGCAGTTCTTC.

The CDR3 sequence: CASRDRIGNTIYF. The CDR3 DNA follows: TGCGCCAGCAGGGACAGGATCGGAAACACCATATATTTT. The chain couples TRBV5-1 to TRBJ1-3; 7 bases are a match to TRBD1. This CDR3 spans 13 amino acids. Germline CDR1 is SGHRS and CDR2 is YFSETQ. Trimming took 5 bases from V and 4 from J; bases not matched to a gene: 3.